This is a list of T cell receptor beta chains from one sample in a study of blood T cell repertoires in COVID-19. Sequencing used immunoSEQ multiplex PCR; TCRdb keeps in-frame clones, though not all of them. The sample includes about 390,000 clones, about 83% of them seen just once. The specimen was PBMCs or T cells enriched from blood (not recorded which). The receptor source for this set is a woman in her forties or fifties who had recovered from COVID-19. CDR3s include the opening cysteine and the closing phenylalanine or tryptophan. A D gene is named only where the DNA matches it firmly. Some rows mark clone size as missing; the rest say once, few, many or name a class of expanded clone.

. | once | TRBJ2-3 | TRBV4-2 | CASSQGDFWTDTDTQYF | TGTGCCAGCAGCCAAGGAGACTTTTGGACTGACACAGATACGCAGTATTTT
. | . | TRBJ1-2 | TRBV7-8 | CASSGGEVVSGYTF | TGTGCCAGCAGCGGCGGGGAAGTCGTTTCTGGCTACACCTTC
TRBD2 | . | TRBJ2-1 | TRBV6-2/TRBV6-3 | CASSYRGRGHNEQFF | TGTGCCAGCAGTTACCGGGGGAGGGGCCACAATGAGCAGTTCTTC
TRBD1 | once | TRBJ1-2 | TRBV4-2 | CASSQDLGQGAGGGYTF | TGTGCCAGCAGCCAAGATTTGGGACAGGGGGCAGGTGGTGGCTACACCTTC
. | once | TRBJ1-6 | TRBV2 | CASSGSGGSPLHF | TGTGCCAGCAGTGGGAGTGGAGGTTCACCCCTCCACTTT
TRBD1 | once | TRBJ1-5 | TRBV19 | CASSIKDRGLNQPQHF | TGTGCCAGTAGTATTAAAGACAGGGGGCTGAATCAGCCCCAGCATTTT
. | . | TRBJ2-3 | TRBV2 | CASSKTNTDTQYF | TGTGCCAGCAGTAAAACTAACACAGATACGCAGTATTTT
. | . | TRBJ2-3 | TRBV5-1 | CASSLGQQGDTQYF | TGCGCCAGCAGCTTGGGCCAGCAGGGGGATACGCAGTATTTT
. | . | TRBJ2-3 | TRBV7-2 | CASSRGTSLSDTQYF | TGTGCCAGCAGCCGCGGGACCTCATTATCAGATACGCAGTATTTT
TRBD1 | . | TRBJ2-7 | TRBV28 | CASSASDRGSYEQYF | TGTGCCAGCAGTGCCTCAGACAGGGGGAGTTACGAGCAGTACTTC
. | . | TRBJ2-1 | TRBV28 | CASSRRLNSYNEQFF | TGTGCCAGCAGTCGTCGACTCAACTCCTACAATGAGCAGTTCTTC
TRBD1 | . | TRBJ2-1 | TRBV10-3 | CAISETGGNEQFF | TGTGCCATCAGTGAGACAGGGGGCAATGAGCAGTTCTTC
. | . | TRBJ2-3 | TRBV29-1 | CSVAEAWAGRSTDTQYF | TGCAGCGTTGCCGAAGCATGGGCTGGGCGCAGCACAGATACGCAGTATTTT
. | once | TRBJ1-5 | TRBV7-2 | CASSEKGGQPQHF | TGTGCCAGCAGCGAAAAAGGCGGACAGCCCCAGCATTTT
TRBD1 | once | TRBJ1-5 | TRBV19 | CASTPTGLDNQPQHF | TGTGCCAGTACCCCGACAGGGTTGGACAATCAGCCCCAGCATTTT
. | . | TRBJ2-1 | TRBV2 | CASSRGQYNEQFF | TGTGCCAGCAGTCGCGGACAGTACAATGAGCAGTTCTTC
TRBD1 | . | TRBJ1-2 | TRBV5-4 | CASSLRTGGNYGYTF | TGTGCCAGCAGCTTGAGGACAGGGGGTAACTATGGCTACACCTTC
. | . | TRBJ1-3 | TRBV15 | CATSREPSGSGNTIYF | TGTGCCACCAGCAGAGAACCCAGTGGCTCTGGAAACACCATATATTTT
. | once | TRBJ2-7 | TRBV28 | CASSLGGGTHEQYF | TGTGCCTCGAGCTTGGGGGGGGGCACCCACGAGCAGTACTTC
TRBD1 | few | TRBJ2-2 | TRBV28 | CASSFASLDRPTGELFF | TGTGCCAGCAGTTTTGCCAGTCTGGACAGGCCGACCGGGGAGCTGTTTTTT
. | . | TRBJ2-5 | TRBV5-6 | CASSLTDSQRETQYF | TGTGCCAGCAGCTTAACCGACTCGCAGCGAGAGACCCAGTACTTC
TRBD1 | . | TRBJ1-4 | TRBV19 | CASRTGQLNEKLFF | TGTGCCAGTAGGACGGGACAGCTTAATGAAAAACTGTTTTTT
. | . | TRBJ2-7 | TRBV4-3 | CASSQDRGGAYEQYF | TGCGCCAGCAGCCAAGATCGAGGGGGGGCCTACGAGCAGTACTTC
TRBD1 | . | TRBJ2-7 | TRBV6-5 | CASSLDRAGEQYF | TGTGCCAGCAGTTTGGACAGGGCTGGAGAGCAGTACTTC
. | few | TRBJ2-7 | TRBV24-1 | CATSQYTPGDRLGEQYF | TGTGCCACCAGTCAGTATACTCCAGGGGACCGTCTTGGCGAGCAGTACTTC
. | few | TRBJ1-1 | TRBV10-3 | CATERGSNTEAFF | TGTGCCACCGAACGGGGATCGAACACTGAAGCTTTCTTT
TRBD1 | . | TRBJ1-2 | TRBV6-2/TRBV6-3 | CASRPTGTGLKSNYGYTF | TGTGCCAGCAGGCCTACCGGGACAGGACTCAAATCTAACTATGGCTACACCTTC
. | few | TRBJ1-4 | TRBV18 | CASSPPMPGGHEKLFF | TGTGCCAGCTCACCACCGATGCCGGGAGGACATGAAAAACTGTTTTTT
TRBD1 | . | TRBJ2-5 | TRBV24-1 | CATSDSAGGLETQYF | TGTGCCACCAGTGATTCGGCAGGGGGCTTAGAGACCCAGTACTTC
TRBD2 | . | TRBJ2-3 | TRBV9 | CASSVNPINYRGLSTDTQYF | TGTGCCAGCAGCGTAAACCCCATCAATTACCGGGGACTAAGCACAGATACGCAGTATTTT
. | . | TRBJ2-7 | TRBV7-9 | CASSPLGDTLGGSEQYF | TGTGCCAGCAGCCCCCTGGGGGACACCTTAGGAGGAAGCGAGCAGTACTTC
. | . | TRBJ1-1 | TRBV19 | CASTRGGTEAFF | TGTGCCAGTACCCGGGGGGGAACTGAAGCTTTCTTT